These 18 T cell receptor beta chains were all obtained from the same sample, sequenced in a study of T cell changes during pregnancy in multiple sclerosis. The assay was immunoSEQ multiplex PCR, and TCRdb's table has in-frame clones only and misses some. Found here are 35,000 to 45,000 clones, 93% of them singletons; the top ten hold just over 0.4%. The sequences come from CD4+ T cells from peripheral blood mononuclear cells, collected in the first trimester of pregnancy. All receptors come from a female donor with multiple sclerosis, enrolled in a pregnancy study.

The chain recombines TRBV2 with TRBJ2-2, with 7 nucleotides matching TRBD1. Trimming cost V 3 bases and J 6 bases; bases outside gene matches: 4. This CDR3 has 14 residues. The V gene's germline CDR1 is SNHLY and CDR2 FYNNEI. For the CDR3, the DNA is TGTGCCAGCAGTGAGGGACAGCTCGCCGGGGAGCTGTTTTTT. The encoded protein is CASSEGQLAGELFF. Complete variable domain (other parts from reference TRBV2 and TRBJ2-2): EPEVTQTPSHQVTQMGQEVILRCVPISNHLYFYWYRQILGQKVEFLVSFYNNEISEKSEIFDDQFSVERPDGSNFTLKIRSTKLEDSAMYFCASSEGQLAGELFFGEGSRLTVL.

The chain combines TRBV19 with TRBJ2-1, with D uncertain. In germline, CDR1 is LNHDA, CDR2 SQIVND (reference sequence). V was clipped by 5 bases and J by 0 bases, with 2 bases between them. The CDR3 runs to 12 residues. The CDR3 bases are TGTGCCAGTAGTCGCTCCTACAATGAGCAGTTCTTC. Amino acids: CASSRSYNEQFF.

The V call is TRBV5-4, the J call TRBJ1-2, with D hard to call. The CDR3 loop spans 18 amino acids. Germline CDR1 reads SGHNT; CDR2 reads YYREEE (reference sequence). Trimming took off 5 bases at V and 2 bases at J, with 25 bases between the two ends. DNA for the CDR3: TGTGCCAGCAGGGGAGAAGGAACATCCACGCCAGAGAACTATGGCTACACCTTC. Translated: CASRGEGTSTPENYGYTF.

The V call is TRBV29-1, the J call TRBJ2-7; TRBD1 agrees at 10 bases. Unmatched junction bases numbered 14, after V lost 5 bases and J lost 4 bases. Germline V lookup: CDR1 SQVTM, CDR2 ANQGSEA. The length of the CDR3 is 16 residues. The chain's CDR3 is CSVQDRGFGRAYEQYF. CDR3 nucleotides: TGCAGCGTTCAGGACAGGGGGTTCGGAAGAGCTTACGAGCAGTACTTC.

The chain employs TRBV7-2 and TRBJ2-5; maybe TRBD1 (6 bases). The CDR3 has 14 amino acids. Germline V lookup: CDR1 SGHTA, CDR2 FQGNSA. Trimming pared 1 base from V and 6 bases from J, leaving 12 bases between. DNA of the CDR3: TGTGCCAGCAGCTTAGTAACAGGGAGAAAGACCCAGTACTTC. This encodes CASSLVTGRKTQYF.

In regard to this clone: The junction departs from the called germline gene at one end, perhaps through a read error. The genes are TRBV6-5 and TRBJ1-1; maybe TRBD1 (5 bases). The CDR3 is 13 amino acids. CDR1 and CDR2 from the germline V gene are MNHEY and SVGAGI. DNA for the CDR3: TGTGCCACCAGTGGGGCGATGAACACTGAAGCTTTCTTT. Protein: CATSGAMNTEAFF.

This chain uses TRBV5-6 with TRBJ1-1, with 12 nucleotides matching TRBD1. The CDR3 has 15 amino acids. Germline V lookup: CDR1 SGHDT, CDR2 YYEEEE. With V trimmed by 4 bases and J by 1 base, 2 bases remained unmatched. The CDR3 reads CASSVGQGANTEAFF. The CDR3 region has the DNA TGTGCCAGCAGCGTGGGACAGGGGGCGAACACTGAAGCTTTCTTT.

The chain recombines TRBV7-6 with TRBJ2-2, with D hard to call. Trimming removed 6 bases from V and 1 base from J, with 9 bases in between. CDR3 length equals 14 residues. Per germline, CDR1 SGHVS and CDR2 FNYEAQ. As DNA, the CDR3 is TGTGCCAGCAGGTGGCAGGAGAACACCGGGGAGCTGTTTTTT. It is translated as CASRWQENTGELFF.

V and J are TRBV7-8 and TRBJ1-2; D is unresolved. Trimming removed 1 base from V and 0 bases from J, with 6 bases in between. Germline CDR1 and CDR2: SGHVS and FQNEAQ. The CDR3 is 14 amino acids. CDR3 coding DNA: TGTGCCAGCAGCTTAGACAGAACTAACTATGGCTACACCTTC. Its translation: CASSLDRTNYGYTF.

The chain recombines TRBV21-1 with TRBJ1-3; the DNA was not compared with TRBD1, the D call given in the table. TRBV21-1 is marked as a pseudogene. The length of the CDR3 is 17 residues. This CDR3 reads CASSKGGQGASGNTIYF. CDR3 sequence (DNA): TGTGCCAGCAGCAAAGGTGGACAGGGGGCTTCTGGAAACACCATATATTTT.

V and J are TRBV29-1 and TRBJ2-5; 9 bases are shared with TRBD2. This CDR3 spans 14 amino acids. CDR1 and CDR2 (germline): SQVTM, ANQGSEA. J lost 3 bases, V lost 7 bases, and 9 bases had no gene match. The CDR3 DNA reads as TGCAGCGCATCCAGCGGGGGGCAGAAAGAGACCCAGTACTTC. Amino acids: CSASSGGQKETQYF. Drawing the rest from reference TRBV29-1 and TRBJ2-5, the complete variable domain is SAVISQKPSRDICQRGTSLTIQCQVDSQVTMMFWYRQQPGQSLTLIATANQGSEATYESGFVIDKFPISRPNLTFSTLTVSNMSPEDSSIYLCSASSGGQKETQYFGPGTRLLVL.

The V and J genes are TRBV5-1 and TRBJ2-7; tentatively, D is TRBD2 (7 bases). Germline V lookup: CDR1 SGHRS, CDR2 YFSETQ. This CDR3 region has 14 residues. Trimming removed 2 bases from V and 3 bases from J, with 12 bases in between. The CDR3 region has the DNA TGCGCCAGCAGCTTTAAGGGGGGGAGCTACGAGCAGTACTTC. It is translated as CASSFKGGSYEQYF.

V is TRBV4-2 and J is TRBJ2-7; D is unresolved. Germline V gene sequence: CDR1 LGHNA, CDR2 YNFKEQ. The V gene lost 4 bases and the J gene lost 0 bases, with 13 bases spanning the gap. CDR3 length: 15 amino acids. CDR3 protein: CASSPSHESSYEQYF. In DNA form, the CDR3 reads TGTGCCAGCAGCCCGTCCCACGAGAGCTCCTACGAGCAGTACTTC.

Only one count was recorded for this clone. V usage is TRBV6-1 and J usage is TRBJ2-2; D might be TRBD2 (5 bases). CDR1 and CDR2 from the germline V gene are MNHNS and SASEGT. The CDR3 loop spans 15 amino acids. V shed 5 bases and J shed 1 base, with 11 bases lying between them. CDR3 nucleotides: TGTGCCAGCAGTTCGGCAGGAGGGAACACCGGGGAGCTGTTTTTT. This codes for CASSSAGGNTGELFF.

The V and J genes are TRBV30 and TRBJ2-7, with D perhaps matching TRBD1 (6 bases). The germline gives CDR1 GTSNPN, CDR2 SVGIG (reference sequence). With 1 base removed from V and 4 bases from J, the gap between germline ends came to 11 bases. This CDR3 region has 13 residues. The CDR3 region is CAWSAQGRYEQYF. The CDR3 DNA sequence: TGTGCCTGGAGTGCACAGGGCCGGTACGAGCAGTACTTC. The variable domain in full, completed from reference TRBV30 and TRBJ2-7, reads SQTIHQWPATLVQPVGSPLSLECTVEGTSNPNLYWYRQAAGRGLQLLFYSVGIGQISSEVPQNLSASRPQDRQFILSSKKLLLSDSGFYLCAWSAQGRYEQYFGPGTRLTVT.

The V gene is TRBV7-2, the J gene TRBJ1-2; no clear D gene. The CDR3 has 14 residues. Germline V CDR1 and CDR2: SGHTA, FQGNSA. Deletions cut 3 bases from V and 8 bases from J, with 16 bases between. The DNA for the CDR3 is TGTGCCAGCAGCTTGCCTGGACCCCGGGAGGGCTACACCTTC. Translating it yields CASSLPGPREGYTF.

The CDR3 loop is CASSYQDRGAYEQYF. DNA of the CDR3: TGTGCCAGCAGTTATCAAGACAGGGGAGCCTACGAGCAGTACTTC. The chain combines TRBV6-5 with TRBJ2-7, with 8 bases fitting TRBD1. Germline V gene lookup returns CDR1 MNHEY and CDR2 SVGAGI. The J segment lost 2 bases and the V segment lost 3 bases, leaving 6 bases of the junction unmatched. The CDR3 is made up of 15 amino acids.

This chain links TRBV6-5 with TRBJ2-1, with 7 bases lining up with TRBD2. Germline CDR1 MNHEY, CDR2 SVGAGI. Trimming took 7 bases from V and 7 from J; bases not matched to a gene: 13. The CDR3 loop spans 15 amino acids. The chain's CDR3 is CASKESAGSGNEQFF. Written as DNA, the CDR3 is TGTGCCAGCAAAGAGTCGGCGGGTAGCGGGAATGAGCAGTTCTTC.